The clone carrying this TCR beta chain has more than one count but fewer than ten. The sample belongs to a study of blood T cell repertoires in COVID-19. The table came from immunoSEQ multiplex PCR; TCRdb's copy has only in-frame clones and leaves some out. The sample carries about 200,000 clones, 75% to 85% recorded once. Germline loops: CDR1 SGHDT, CDR2 YYEEEE. J gave up 8 bases and V 4 bases, and 10 bases lay outside the gene matches. The CDR3 consists of 16 residues. The chain is built from TRBV5-6 and TRBJ1-6; 9 positions match TRBD1. The sequenced sample consisted of PBMCs or T cells enriched from blood (not recorded which). The clonotype was recovered from a woman aged 45 to 65 with acute COVID-19. CDR3 nucleotide sequence: TGTGCCAGCAGCGCGGAAAGACAGGGGGTACATTCACCCCTCCACTTT. This sequence encodes CASSAERQGVHSPLHF.